This entry describes one T cell receptor beta chain. Its antigen is currently unknown. These data originate in a study of T cell responses to AZD1222 COVID-19 vaccine. Overall study results and limits: The donor group comprised mostly white British people and more females; the analysis possibly underestimated clonal diversity. In all cases, repertoires were sampled only after the peak T cell response.

The V gene lost 5 bases and the J gene lost 3 bases, with 14 bases spanning the gap. Germline loops: CDR1 GTSNPN, CDR2 SVGIG (reference sequence). CDR3 length equals 13 residues. Libraries were prepared by immunoSEQ multiplex PCR; TCRdb keeps only in-frame clonotypes and omits some of them. The sample gives around 70,000 clones, nearly 90% of which show up once; under 1.5% is in the top ten. This material consisted of peripheral blood, taken 28 days after the second AZD1222 dose. The rearrangement links TRBV30 to TRBJ2-7; a possible D gene is TRBD1 (6 bases). The clonotype comes from an adult who received the AZD1222 COVID-19 vaccine. In DNA form, the CDR3 reads TGTGCCTGGTGCCCCGGGACAAACTACGAGCAGTACTTC. This gives the protein CAWCPGTNYEQYF.